This TCR beta chain derives from a study of blood T cell repertoires in COVID-19. On the study more broadly: Samples representing acute and convalescent COVID-19 were sourced from the United States, Italy and Spain. The cDNA or gDNA used as material had been derived from T cells, B-cell-depleted T cells, or PBMCs.

In the source study's methods: Amplified reference gene primers provided the basis for estimating nucleated cell counts. TCRdb keeps only in-frame clones here, not all; method: immunoSEQ multiplex PCR. V and J calls and clone size are copied from that table; D and trimming were computed from the DNA. The table lists some 21,000 clones, 90% to 95% of them singletons, with roughly 4.3% in the top ten. This clone was seen only once. Germline V gene lookup returns CDR1 LGHDT and CDR2 YNNKEL (reference sequence). Trimming at V came to 0 bases and at J to 6 bases, leaving 6 bases not matched to a gene. CDR3 length: 17 amino acids.

The source material was peripheral blood. The source of this sequence is a woman aged 45-60 years with active COVID-19. J is TRBJ2-1 and V is TRBV3-1 (or the pseudogene TRBV3-2); TRBD2 agrees at 12 bases. As DNA, the CDR3 is TGTGCCAGCAGCCAAGAACCGGGACTAGCGGGTCTCAATGAGCAGTTCTTC. This sequence encodes CASSQEPGLAGLNEQFF.